This T cell receptor beta chain derives from a study of T cell clonality in common variable immunodeficiency. Notes on the study in general: Shared TCRbeta clones were fewer between CVID subjects than controls. CVID subjects had higher TCRbeta clonality than healthy controls, most marked in about a third. The cause of increased CVID clonality remains unclear without subpopulation sequencing. Reportedly, TCR beta sequences from common variable immunodeficiency showed fewer deletions and N-nucleotide insertions.

Profiled with immunoSEQ multiplex PCR; TCRdb holds only in-frame clones, not every one. The repertoire yields 40,000 to 45,000 clones, none seen only once; the top ten contain over 1.3%. In its sample, this clone was seen many times. Its antigen is not known. The CDR3 end lies 3 residues beyond the end of the read and is filled in from the germline J gene. There are 16 residues in the CDR3. V lost 1 base, J lost 1 base, and 4 bases stayed unmatched. Per germline, CDR1 SGHVS and CDR2 FNYEAQ. This clonotype originated in a person between 18 and 70 years old in good health. The source material was peripheral blood mononuclear cells. V is TRBV7-6 and J is TRBJ2-3; 8 nucleotides agree with TRBD2. The part of the CDR3 DNA that was read is TGTGCCAGCAGCTTAGGCGCAGCGGGAGGCACAGATACG. Its translation is CASSLGAAGGTDT. The entire CDR3 reads CASSLGAAGGTDTQYF.